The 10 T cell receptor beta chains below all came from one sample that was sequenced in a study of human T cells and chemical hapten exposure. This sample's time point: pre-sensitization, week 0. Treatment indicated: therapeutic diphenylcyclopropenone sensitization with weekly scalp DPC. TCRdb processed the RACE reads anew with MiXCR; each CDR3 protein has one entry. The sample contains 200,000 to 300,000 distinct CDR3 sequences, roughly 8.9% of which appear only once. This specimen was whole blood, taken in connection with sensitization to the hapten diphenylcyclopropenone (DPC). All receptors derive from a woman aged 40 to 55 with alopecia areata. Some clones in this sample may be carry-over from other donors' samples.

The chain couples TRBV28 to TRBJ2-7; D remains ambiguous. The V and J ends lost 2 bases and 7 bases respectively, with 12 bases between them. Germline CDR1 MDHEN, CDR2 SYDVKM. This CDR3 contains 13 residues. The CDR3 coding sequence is TGTGCCAGCAGTTTAAATCCAGTGGGGGAGCAGTACTTC. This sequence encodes CASSLNPVGEQYF.

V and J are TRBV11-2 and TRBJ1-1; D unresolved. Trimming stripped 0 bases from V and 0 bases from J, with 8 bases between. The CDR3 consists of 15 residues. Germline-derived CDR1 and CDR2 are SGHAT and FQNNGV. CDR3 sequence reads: CASSLDPSMNTEAFF. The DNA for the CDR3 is TGTGCCAGCAGCTTAGATCCTTCCATGAACACTGAAGCTTTCTTT.

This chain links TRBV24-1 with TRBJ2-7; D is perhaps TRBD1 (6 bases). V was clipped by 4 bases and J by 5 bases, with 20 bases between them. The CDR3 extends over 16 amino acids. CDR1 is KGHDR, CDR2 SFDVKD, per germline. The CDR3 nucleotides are TGTGCCACCAGTGACCCCCCCCGAGGGGGTAGGGACGAGCAGTACTTC. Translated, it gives CATSDPPRGGRDEQYF.

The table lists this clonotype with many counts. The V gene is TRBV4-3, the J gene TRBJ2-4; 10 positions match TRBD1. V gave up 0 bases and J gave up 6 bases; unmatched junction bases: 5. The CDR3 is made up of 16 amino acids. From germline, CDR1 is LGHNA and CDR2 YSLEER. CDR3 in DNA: TGCGCCAGCAGCCAAGATATAGGGGACAGGGGAAACATTCAGTACTTC. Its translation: CASSQDIGDRGNIQYF.

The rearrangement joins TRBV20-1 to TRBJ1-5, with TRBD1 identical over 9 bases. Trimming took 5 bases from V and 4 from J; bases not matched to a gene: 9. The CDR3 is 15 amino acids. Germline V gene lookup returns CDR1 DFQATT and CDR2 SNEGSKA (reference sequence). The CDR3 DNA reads TGCAGTGCTGTAGAGATGGACAGGGGTAATCAGCCCCAGCATTTT. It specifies CSAVEMDRGNQPQHF.

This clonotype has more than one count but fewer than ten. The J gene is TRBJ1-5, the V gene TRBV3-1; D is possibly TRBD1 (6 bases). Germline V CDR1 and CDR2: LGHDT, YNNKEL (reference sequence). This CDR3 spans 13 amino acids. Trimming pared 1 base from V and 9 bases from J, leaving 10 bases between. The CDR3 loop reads CASSQAGDLPQHF. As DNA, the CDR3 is TGTGCCAGCAGCCAAGCAGGGGATCTGCCCCAGCATTTT.

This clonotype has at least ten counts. The CDR3 nucleotides are TGTGCCAGCAGCCCCCTGGTGGGTAGCCTGGCCAAAAACATTCAGTACTTC. It encodes CASSPLVGSLAKNIQYF. V gene TRBV7-2 combines with J gene TRBJ2-4, with D uncertain. The germline V and J ends were trimmed by 5 bases and 1 base, with 18 bases remaining between them. Germline V gives CDR1 SGHTA, CDR2 FQGNSA. The CDR3 is 17 amino acids.

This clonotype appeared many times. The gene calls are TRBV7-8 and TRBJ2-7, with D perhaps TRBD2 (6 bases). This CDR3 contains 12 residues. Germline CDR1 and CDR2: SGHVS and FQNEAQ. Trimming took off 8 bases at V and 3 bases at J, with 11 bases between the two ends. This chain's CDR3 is CASWDLNYEQYF. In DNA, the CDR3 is TGTGCCAGCTGGGACTTAAACTACGAGCAGTACTTC.

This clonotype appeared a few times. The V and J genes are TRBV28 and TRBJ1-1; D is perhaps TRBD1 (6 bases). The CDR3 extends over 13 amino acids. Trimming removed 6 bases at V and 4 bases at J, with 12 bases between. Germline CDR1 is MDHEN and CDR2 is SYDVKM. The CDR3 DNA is TGTGCCAGCAGCCGAGGGGGTGTCACTGAAGCTTTCTTT. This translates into CASSRGGVTEAFF. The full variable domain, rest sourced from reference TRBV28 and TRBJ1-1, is DVKVTQSSRYLVKRTGEKVFLECVQDMDHENMFWYRQDPGLGLRLIYFSYDVKMKEKGDIPEGYSVSREKKERFSLILESASTNQTSMYLCASSRGGVTEAFFGQGTRLTVV.

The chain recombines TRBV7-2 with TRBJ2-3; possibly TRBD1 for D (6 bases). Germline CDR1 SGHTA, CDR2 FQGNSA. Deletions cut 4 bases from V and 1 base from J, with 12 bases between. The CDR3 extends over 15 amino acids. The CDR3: CASSSDRSRTDTQYF. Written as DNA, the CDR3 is TGTGCCAGCAGCTCGGACAGAAGCCGCACAGATACGCAGTATTTT.